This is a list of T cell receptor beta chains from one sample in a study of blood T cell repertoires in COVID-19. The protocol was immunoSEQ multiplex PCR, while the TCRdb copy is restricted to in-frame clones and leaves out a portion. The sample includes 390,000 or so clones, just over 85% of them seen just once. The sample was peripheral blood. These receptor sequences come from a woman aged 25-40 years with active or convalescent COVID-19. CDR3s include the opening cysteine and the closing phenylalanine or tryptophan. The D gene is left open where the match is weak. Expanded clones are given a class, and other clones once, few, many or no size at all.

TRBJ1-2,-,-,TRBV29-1,TGCAGCGTTGTAGGGAGGGCTAATGGCTACACCTTC,CSVVGRANGYTF
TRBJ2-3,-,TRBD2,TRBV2,TGTGCCAGCAGTCCCAGGAAAAAGACTAGCGGGGCCTCTGATACGCAGTATTTT,CASSPRKKTSGASDTQYF
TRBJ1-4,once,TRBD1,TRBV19,TGTGCCAGTAGAAGACAGGGGGCGGGTGAAAAACTGTTTTTT,CASRRQGAGEKLFF
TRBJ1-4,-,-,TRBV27,TGTGCCAGCAGTTTTGAGGGTAGTAATGAAAAACTGTTTTTT,CASSFEGSNEKLFF
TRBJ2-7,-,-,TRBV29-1,TGCAGCGTTTATAGCGGTGACTACGAGCAGTACTTC,CSVYSGDYEQYF
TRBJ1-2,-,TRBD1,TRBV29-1,TGCAGCGCCCCGACAGGGGGCTATGGCTACACCTTC,CSAPTGGYGYTF
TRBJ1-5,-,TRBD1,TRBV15,TGTGCCACCAGCAGGGGGACAGGGTTTAGCAATCAGCCCCAGCATTTT,CATSRGTGFSNQPQHF
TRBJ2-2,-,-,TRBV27,TGTGCTGCGGGGCTCAAGAGGAGCACCGGGGAGCTGTTTTTT,CAAGLKRSTGELFF
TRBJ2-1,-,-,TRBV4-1,TGCGCCAGCAGCCAAGCGATACAGGGGGGGAATGAGCAGTTCTTC,CASSQAIQGGNEQFF
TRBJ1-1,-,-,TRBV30,TGTGCCTGGACTATACAGGAGAACACTGAAGCTTTCTTT,CAWTIQENTEAFF
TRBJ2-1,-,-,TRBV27,TGTGCCAGCAGTTTAACACAGGGAACGCGGAATGAGCAGTTCTTC,CASSLTQGTRNEQFF
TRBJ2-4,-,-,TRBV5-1,TGCGCCAGCAGCCACGCCTCCTGGGGGGTTGATAACATTCAGTACTTC,CASSHASWGVDNIQYF
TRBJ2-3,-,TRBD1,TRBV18,TGTGCCAGCTCACCACCTGGGGGACAGGGGTCTACGCAGTATTTT,CASSPPGGQGSTQYF
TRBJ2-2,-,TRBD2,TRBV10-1,TGCGCCAGCAGTGAGAGCGGGAGGGCCGCCGGGGAGCTGTTTTTT,CASSESGRAAGELFF
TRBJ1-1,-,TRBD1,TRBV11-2,TGTGCCAGCAGCCCCGGGGACAGGGGGAACACTGAAGCTTTCTTT,CASSPGDRGNTEAFF
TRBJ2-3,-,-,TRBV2,TGTGCCAGCATAGGGGAAAGCACAGATACGCAGTATTTT,CASIGESTDTQYF
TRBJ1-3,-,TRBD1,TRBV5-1,TGCGCCAGCAGCTTTTCTACAGGGGATTCTGGAAACACCATATATTTT,CASSFSTGDSGNTIYF
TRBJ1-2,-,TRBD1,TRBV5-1,TGCGCCAGCAGCTTGGTCGGGACAGGGGAGGGCTACACCTTC,CASSLVGTGEGYTF
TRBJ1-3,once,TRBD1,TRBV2,TGTGCCAGCAGTGCCGGGACAGGGGTGGAAAACACCATATATTTT,CASSAGTGVENTIYF
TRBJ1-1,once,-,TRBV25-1,TGTGCCAGCAGCGGGGGGAGGGAAGCTTTCTTT,CASSGGREAFF
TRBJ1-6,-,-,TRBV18,TGTGCCAGCTCACCATCAGGGCTTTCACCCCTCCACTTT,CASSPSGLSPLHF
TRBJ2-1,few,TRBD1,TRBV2,TGTGCCAGCAGGCCGGGACAGGGGAATGACTACAATGAGCAGTTCTTC,CASRPGQGNDYNEQFF
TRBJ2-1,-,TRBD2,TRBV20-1,TGCAGTGCTAGTCCGGGACTAGCTTACAATGAGCAGTTCTTC,CSASPGLAYNEQFF
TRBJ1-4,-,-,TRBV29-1,TGCAGCGTTGACGGTTTGGGGGGTGCAACTAATGAAAAACTGTTTTTT,CSVDGLGGATNEKLFF